This paragraph covers one T cell receptor beta chain sequence. The authors built TCR beta libraries using iRepertoire HTBI primers and Arm-PCR of CDR3 regions. TCRdb analysed the multiplex PCR reads with MiXCR anew, one entry per CDR3 protein. Counted here are hundreds of thousands of distinct CDR3 sequences, less than 25% occurring once; the ten biggest clones make up less than 9%. The sample comes from a study of regulatory T cells in long-lasting Graves disease. Time point meaning: persistent/refractory GD, antithyroid drugs over 5 years with positive TRAb. Preparation of the TCR library used RNA extracted from PBMCs. This CDR3 region has 17 residues. The V gene end was trimmed by 0 bases and the J gene end by 2 bases; junction bases not matched to a gene: 4. The germline V gene has CDR1 MNHEY and CDR2 SVGAGI.

The sequence derives from a female donor with Graves disease. The sequencing used peripheral blood mononuclear cells (PBMCs), collected when the disease was refractory, from a patient treated with antithyroid drugs. The chain joins TRBV6-5 to TRBJ2-2, with 9 bases that match TRBD2. In DNA, the CDR3 is TGTGCCAGCAGTTACTCCGGACTAGCGCAAAACACCGGGGAGCTGTTTTTT. This translates into CASSYSGLAQNTGELFF.